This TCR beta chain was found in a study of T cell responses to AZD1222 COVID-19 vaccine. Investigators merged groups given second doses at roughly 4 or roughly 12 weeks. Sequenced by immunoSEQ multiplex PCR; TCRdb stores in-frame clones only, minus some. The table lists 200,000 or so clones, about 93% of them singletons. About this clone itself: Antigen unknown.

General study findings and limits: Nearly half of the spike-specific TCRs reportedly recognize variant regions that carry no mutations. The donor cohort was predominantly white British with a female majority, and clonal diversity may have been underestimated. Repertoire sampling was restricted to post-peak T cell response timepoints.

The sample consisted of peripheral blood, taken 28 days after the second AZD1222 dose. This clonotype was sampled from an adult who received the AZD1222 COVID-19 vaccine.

The CDR3 DNA follows: TGTGCCAGCAGTAACCGGGACAGACCTTATGGCTACACCTTC. Translating it yields CASSNRDRPYGYTF. The chain joins TRBV6-5 to TRBJ1-2; 7 bases line up with TRBD1. The CDR3 loop spans 14 amino acids. V was pared by 5 bases and J by 5 bases, with 8 bases of the junction left unmatched. From germline, CDR1 is MNHEY and CDR2 SVGAGI.